The text below deals with one T cell receptor beta chain. The sample is drawn from a study of blood T cell repertoires in COVID-19. The overall study: The United States, Italy and Spain supplied acute and convalescent COVID-19 samples.

Residents of about two dozen US areas, aged about 18 to 95 years, made up the participants. The method was immunoSEQ multiplex PCR; TCRdb's version includes in-frame clones alone and lacks a portion of them. In the table there are 110,000 to 150,000 clones, 85% of which are singletons. The CDR3 runs to 13 residues. V was pared by 5 bases and J by 11 bases, with 18 bases between. Germline V CDR1 and CDR2: SGHAT, FQNNGV. Specimen: PBMCs or T cells enriched from blood (not recorded which). The chain employs TRBV11-2 and TRBJ1-1; weak D call: TRBD1 (5 bases). The sequence was obtained from a woman aged 40-49 years who had recovered from COVID-19. CDR3 in amino acids: CASSPQRGARAFF. The CDR3 DNA reads as TGTGCCAGCAGCCCCCAAAGGGGCGCGAGGGCTTTCTTT.